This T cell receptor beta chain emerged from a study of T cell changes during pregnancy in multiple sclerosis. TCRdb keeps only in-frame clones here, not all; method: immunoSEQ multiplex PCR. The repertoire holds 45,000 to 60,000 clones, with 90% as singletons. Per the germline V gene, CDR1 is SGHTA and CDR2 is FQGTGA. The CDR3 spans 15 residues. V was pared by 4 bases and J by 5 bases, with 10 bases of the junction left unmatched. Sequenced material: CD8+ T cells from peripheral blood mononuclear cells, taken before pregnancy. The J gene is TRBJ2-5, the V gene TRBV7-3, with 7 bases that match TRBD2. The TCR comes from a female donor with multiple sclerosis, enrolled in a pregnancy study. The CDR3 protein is CASSSQGREAETQYF. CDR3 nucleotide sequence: TGTGCCAGCAGCTCGCAAGGGAGGGAGGCGGAGACCCAGTACTTC.